This T cell receptor beta chain was found in a study of blood T cell repertoires in COVID-19. About the study: Donors in the United States, Italy and Spain gave samples during acute or convalescent COVID-19. T cells, B-cell-depleted T cells, or PBMCs provided the cDNA or gDNA that served as material.

The authors' processing: Reference gene primer amplification in the assay estimated nucleated cell counts. Some clones are missing from TCRdb's copy, which holds only in-frame ones; the method was immunoSEQ multiplex PCR. V, J and clone size are those of that table, while D and trimming were read from the DNA. The sample records some 250,000 clones, 86% being singletons. The germline V gene has CDR1 KGHSH and CDR2 LQKENI. The length of the CDR3 is 15 residues. J lost 7 bases, V lost 6 bases, and 10 bases had no gene match. This clonotype originated in a man aged 25 to 45 who had recovered from COVID-19. Material: peripheral blood. The rearrangement uses TRBV18 and TRBJ2-1; 9 bases fit TRBD1. DNA for the CDR3: TGTGCCAGCTCCCCATTTGGACAGGGGAGGAATGAGCAGTTCTTC. Its protein is CASSPFGQGRNEQFF.